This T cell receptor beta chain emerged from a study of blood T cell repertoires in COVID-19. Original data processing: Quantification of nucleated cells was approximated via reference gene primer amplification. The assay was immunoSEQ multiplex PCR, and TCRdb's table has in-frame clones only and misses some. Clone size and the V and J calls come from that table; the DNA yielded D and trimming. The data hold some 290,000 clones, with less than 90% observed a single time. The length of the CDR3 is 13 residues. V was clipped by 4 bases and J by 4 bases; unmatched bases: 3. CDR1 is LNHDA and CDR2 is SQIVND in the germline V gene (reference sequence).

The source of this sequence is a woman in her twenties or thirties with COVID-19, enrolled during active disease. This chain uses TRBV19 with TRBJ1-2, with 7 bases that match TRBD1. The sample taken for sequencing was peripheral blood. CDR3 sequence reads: CASSTDRAYGYTF. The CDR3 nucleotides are TGTGCCAGTAGTACCGACAGGGCCTATGGCTACACCTTC.